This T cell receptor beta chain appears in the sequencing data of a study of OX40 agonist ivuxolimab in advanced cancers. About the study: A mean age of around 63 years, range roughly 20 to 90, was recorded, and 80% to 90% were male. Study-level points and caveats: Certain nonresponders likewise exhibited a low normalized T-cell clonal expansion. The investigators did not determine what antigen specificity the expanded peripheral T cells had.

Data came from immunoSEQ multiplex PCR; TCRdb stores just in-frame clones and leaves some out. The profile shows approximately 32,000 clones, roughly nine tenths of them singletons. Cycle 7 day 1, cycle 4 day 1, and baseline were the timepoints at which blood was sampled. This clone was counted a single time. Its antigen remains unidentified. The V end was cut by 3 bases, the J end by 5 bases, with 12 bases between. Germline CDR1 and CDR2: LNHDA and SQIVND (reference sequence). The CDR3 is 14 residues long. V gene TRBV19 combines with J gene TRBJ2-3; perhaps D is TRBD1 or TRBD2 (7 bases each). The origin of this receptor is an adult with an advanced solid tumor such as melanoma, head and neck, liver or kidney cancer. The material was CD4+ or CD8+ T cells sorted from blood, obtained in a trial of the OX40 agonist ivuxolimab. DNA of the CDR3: TGTGCCAGTAGTATGGGAGGGGGCGAAGATACGCAGTATTTT. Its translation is CASSMGGGEDTQYF.